This T cell receptor beta chain appears in the sequencing data of a study of radiotherapy plus CTLA-4 blockade in lung cancer. About the research overall: Roughly a sixth of enrolled patients responded objectively, and roughly 30% had disease control. Whole-study results and caveats: Best predicting response, reportedly, were early blood T cell clone dynamics, with interferon-beta. Tumor-derived TCR clones expanded in blood after radiotherapy plus ipilimumab.

V shed 3 bases, J shed 1 base, and the junction held 13 bases outside the gene matches. The germline CDR1 and CDR2 sequences are KGHSH and LQKENI. This CDR3 contains 18 residues. As regards this clone: What it binds is not known.

The method was immunoSEQ multiplex PCR; TCRdb's version includes in-frame clones alone and lacks a portion of them. The sample carries some 78,000 clones, approximately 83% recorded once. Those with chemo-refractory metastatic non-small-cell lung cancer were treated with focal radiation combined with CTLA-4 blockade using ipilimumab. This TCR came from a human donor with non-small cell lung cancer who had a partial response to radiotherapy plus ipilimumab. The chain links TRBV18 to TRBJ2-7, with 9 bases matching TRBD2. This sample comprised peripheral blood, obtained from a patient treated with radiotherapy plus ipilimumab. The CDR3 region has the DNA TGTGCCAGCTCACCTCACCGGGGTGCTAGCGGGAATTCCTACGAGCAGTACGTC. This gives the protein CASSPHRGASGNSYEQYV.